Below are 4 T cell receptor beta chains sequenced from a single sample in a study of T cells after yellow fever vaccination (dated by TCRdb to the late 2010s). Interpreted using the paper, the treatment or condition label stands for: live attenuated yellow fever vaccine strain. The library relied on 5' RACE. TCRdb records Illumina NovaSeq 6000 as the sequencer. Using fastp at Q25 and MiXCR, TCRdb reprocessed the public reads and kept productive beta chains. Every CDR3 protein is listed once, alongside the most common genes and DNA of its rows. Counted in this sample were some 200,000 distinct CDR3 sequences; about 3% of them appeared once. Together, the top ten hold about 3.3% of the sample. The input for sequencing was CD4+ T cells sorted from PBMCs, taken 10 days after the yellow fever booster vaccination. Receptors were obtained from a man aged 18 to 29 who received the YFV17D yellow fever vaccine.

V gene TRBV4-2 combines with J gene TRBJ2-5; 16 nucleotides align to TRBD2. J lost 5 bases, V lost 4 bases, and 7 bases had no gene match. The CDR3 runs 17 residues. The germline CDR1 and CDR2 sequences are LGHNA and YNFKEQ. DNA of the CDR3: TGTGCCAGCAGCCCCGGGACTAGCGGGGGGGCCGGGGAGACCCAGTACTTC. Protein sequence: CASSPGTSGGAGETQYF.

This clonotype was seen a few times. CDR3 nucleotide sequence: TGTGCCAGCACTGGACAGAACACCGGGGAGCTGTTTTTT. Translated: CASTGQNTGELFF. This chain connects TRBV2 to TRBJ2-2, with D maybe TRBD1 (5 bases). This CDR3 has 13 residues. Germline lookup yields CDR1 SNHLY and CDR2 FYNNEI. V lost 7 bases and J 1 base, leaving 7 bases between the germline ends.

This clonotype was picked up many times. CDR3 amino acids: CASSPRLAGDTGELFF. In DNA form, the CDR3 reads TGCGCCAGCAGCCCCAGACTAGCGGGGGACACCGGGGAGCTGTTTTTT. The chain has TRBV5-1 and TRBJ2-2; TRBD2 aligns across 12 bases. Germline CDR1 and CDR2: SGHRS and YFSETQ. This CDR3 is 16 amino acids long. V was pared by 4 bases and J by 3 bases, with 4 bases of the junction left unmatched.

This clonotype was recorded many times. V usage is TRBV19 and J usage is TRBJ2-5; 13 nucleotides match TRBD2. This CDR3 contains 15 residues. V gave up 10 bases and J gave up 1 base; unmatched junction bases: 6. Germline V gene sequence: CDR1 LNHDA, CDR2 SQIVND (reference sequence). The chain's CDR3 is CATLRTSGGQETQYF. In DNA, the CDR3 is TGTGCCACTTTGAGGACTAGCGGGGGCCAAGAGACCCAGTACTTC.